A single sample is the source of the 14 T cell receptor beta chains below, sequenced in a study of T cell changes during pregnancy in multiple sclerosis. Sequencing was performed with immunoSEQ multiplex PCR; in TCRdb, only in-frame clones are kept and a portion is missing. The sample records fewer than 40,000 clones, roughly nine tenths being singletons. Sequencing used CD4+ T cells from peripheral blood mononuclear cells, obtained in the third trimester of pregnancy. The source is a female donor with multiple sclerosis, enrolled in a pregnancy study.

This chain joins TRBV18 and TRBJ2-7; D possibly corresponds to TRBD1 (5 bases). V was trimmed by 3 bases and J by 2 bases, leaving 11 bases between them. The V gene's germline CDR1 is KGHSH and CDR2 LQKENI. The CDR3 is 14 amino acids. The CDR3 nucleotides are TGTGCCAGCTCACCTGGGGCCGACCCCTACGAGCAGTACTTC. Amino acid sequence: CASSPGADPYEQYF.

The chain joins TRBV29-1 to TRBJ2-1; D is unclear. The germline V gene encodes CDR1 SQVTM and CDR2 ANQGSEA. The V end was cut by 1 base, the J end by 7 bases, with 5 bases between. CDR3 length: 11 residues. DNA of the CDR3: TGCAGCGTTGAAGGGCCTAATGAGCAGTTCTTC. Protein: CSVEGPNEQFF.

The J gene is TRBJ1-1, the V gene TRBV30; D perhaps matches TRBD1 (5 bases). Germline V CDR1 and CDR2: GTSNPN, SVGIG (reference sequence). The CDR3 runs 13 residues. The CDR3 reads CVKDGGGGTEAFF. CDR3 coding DNA: TGTGTCAAGGACGGGGGTGGAGGCACTGAAGCTTTCTTT.

The chain joins TRBV19 to TRBJ2-2; weak D call: TRBD1 (6 bases). The CDR3 spans 14 residues. Germline-derived CDR1 and CDR2 are LNHDA and SQIVND (reference sequence). V lost 4 bases to trimming and J lost 0 bases, with 6 bases between them. The chain's CDR3 is CASSTGANTGELFF. In DNA, the CDR3 is TGTGCCAGTAGTACAGGGGCGAACACCGGGGAGCTGTTTTTT.

Of note for this clone: One end of the junction fails to match germline, which may point to a read error. This chain joins TRBV19 and TRBJ2-2; D gene unclear. The germline gives CDR1 LNHDA, CDR2 SQIVND (reference sequence). The CDR3 runs 12 residues. This chain's CDR3 is CASTARTGELFF. CDR3 coding DNA: TGTGCAAGTACGGCGCGGACCGGGGAGCTGTTTTTT.

The rearrangement links TRBV4-2 to TRBJ2-2; 8 positions match TRBD1. The V gene end was trimmed by 0 bases and the J gene end by 4 bases; junction bases not matched to a gene: 7. The CDR3 is 17 amino acids. Germline CDR1 is LGHNA and CDR2 is YNFKEQ. In DNA, the CDR3 is TGTGCCAGCAGCCAAGATCCAGCAGGGGGCCCCACCGGGGAGCTGTTTTTT. It is translated as CASSQDPAGGPTGELFF.

The chain joins TRBV11-1 to TRBJ1-1; 7 bases are a match to TRBD1. The V gene end was trimmed by 6 bases and the J gene end by 2 bases; junction bases not matched to a gene: 6. This CDR3 has 14 amino acids. The germline CDR1 and CDR2 sequences are SGHAT and FQDESV (reference sequence). CDR3 residues: CASRPGTANTEAFF. The CDR3 DNA is TGTGCCAGCAGGCCCGGGACAGCAAACACTGAAGCTTTCTTT.

J is TRBJ1-5 and V is TRBV6-6; TRBD1 matches 8 bases. This CDR3 comprises 14 residues. Germline V gives CDR1 MNHNY, CDR2 SVGAGI (reference sequence). V lost 8 bases to trimming and J lost 5 bases; unmatched junction nucleotides: 8. Written as DNA, the CDR3 is TGTGCCAGCGGCCTGGACAGGGAGGATCAGCCCCAGCATTTT. Its translation: CASGLDREDQPQHF.

The sample holds one count of this clone. The rearrangement joins TRBV11-3 to TRBJ2-2, with D uncertain. The CDR3 extends over 14 amino acids. Germline assignment: CDR1 SGHNT and CDR2 YENEEA. Trimming shortened V by 0 bases and J by 6 bases, and 8 bases separated the two germline ends. For the CDR3, the DNA is TGTGCCAGCAGCTTAGATGGGCCGGCCGGGGAGCTGTTTTTT. Encoded protein: CASSLDGPAGELFF. Supplemented by reference TRBV11-3 and TRBJ2-2, the full variable domain reads EAGVVQSPRYKIIEKKQPVAFWCNPISGHNTLYWYLQNLGQGPELLIRYENEEAVDDSQLPKDRFSAERLKGVDSTLKIQPAELGDSAVYLCASSLDGPAGELFFGEGSRLTVL.

This clone was seen only once. This chain connects TRBV27 to TRBJ2-2; 8 nucleotides line up with TRBD1. Germline CDR1 MNHEY, CDR2 SMNVEV (reference sequence). This CDR3 is built from 13 residues. The trim removed 7 bases at V and 5 bases at J, leaving 3 bases unmatched. CDR3 in amino acids: CASMQGATGELFF. DNA for the CDR3: TGTGCCAGCATGCAGGGGGCGACCGGGGAGCTGTTTTTT.

This sequence joins TRBV6-6 and TRBJ1-5, with a possible D match to TRBD1 (6 bases). Per germline, CDR1 MNHNY and CDR2 SVGAGI (reference sequence). V was pared by 6 bases and J by 1 base, with 10 bases between. There are 14 residues in the CDR3. The CDR3 protein is CASRQGRSNQPQHF. DNA for the CDR3: TGTGCCAGCAGACAGGGACGGAGCAATCAGCCCCAGCATTTT.

By share of the sample, this clone is medium-sized. In nucleotides, the CDR3 is TGTGCCAGCAGTTTAATATCGGGCACCGGGGAGCTGTTTTTT. Encoded protein: CASSLISGTGELFF. This chain links TRBV28 with TRBJ2-2; no clear D gene. The germline gives CDR1 MDHEN, CDR2 SYDVKM. The length of the CDR3 is 14 residues. The germline V and J ends were trimmed by 2 bases and 4 bases, with 8 bases remaining between them.

The chain links TRBV28 to TRBJ2-1; D might be TRBD2 (6 bases). V gave up 6 bases and J gave up 9 bases, with 12 bases separating them. CDR3 size: 12 residues. The germline gives CDR1 MDHEN, CDR2 SYDVKM. This chain's CDR3 is CASSPLAFEQFF. CDR3 nucleotide sequence: TGTGCCAGCAGCCCTCTAGCGTTTGAGCAGTTCTTC.

The chain recombines TRBV5-1 with TRBJ2-3; no clear D. CDR3 length: 13 amino acids. Germline CDR1 reads SGHRS; CDR2 reads YFSETQ. V gave up 4 bases and J gave up 2 bases, with 8 bases separating them. The CDR3 coding sequence is TGCGCCAGCAGCATTCTTAACACAGATACGCAGTATTTT. Amino acid sequence: CASSILNTDTQYF.